This T cell receptor (beta chain) stems from a study of control samples from healthy donors and cancer patients (dated by TCRdb to the early 2020s). About this clone: Its antigen is still unknown. Base quality data are lacking; no much larger clone is found one base away.

Receptor libraries were prepared by the immunoSEQ multiplex PCR assay. Imported from immuneACCESS, the table was reduced by TCRdb to in-frame sequences with V and J called. These copies leave out some clones; in studies compared against another copy, an unresolved V gene accounts for under half, and the cause of the remainder is not known. The sample data list around 120,000 clones, and just under 95% of these were observed just once. Of the sample, about 3.5% falls within the top ten clones. The CDR3 has 14 amino acids, counting the end cysteine and phenylalanine. The retained sequence is limited to the CDR3, 42 bases, with the frame set at the first base. CDR1 is given as SEHNR and CDR2 as FQNEAQ, both from the germline V gene (reference sequence). Trimming removed 5 bases from V and 3 bases from J; the gene matches leave 3 bases unexplained.

This TCR came from a man aged 30 to 45 in good health. This receptor chain uses TRBV7-9 and TRBJ2-3; 9 bases in the middle match TRBD2. Sequenced sample: blood. The DNA sequence follows: TGTGCCAGCAGCCGCGGGGGGGCAACAGATACGCAGTATTTT. It codes for CASSRGGATDTQYF.